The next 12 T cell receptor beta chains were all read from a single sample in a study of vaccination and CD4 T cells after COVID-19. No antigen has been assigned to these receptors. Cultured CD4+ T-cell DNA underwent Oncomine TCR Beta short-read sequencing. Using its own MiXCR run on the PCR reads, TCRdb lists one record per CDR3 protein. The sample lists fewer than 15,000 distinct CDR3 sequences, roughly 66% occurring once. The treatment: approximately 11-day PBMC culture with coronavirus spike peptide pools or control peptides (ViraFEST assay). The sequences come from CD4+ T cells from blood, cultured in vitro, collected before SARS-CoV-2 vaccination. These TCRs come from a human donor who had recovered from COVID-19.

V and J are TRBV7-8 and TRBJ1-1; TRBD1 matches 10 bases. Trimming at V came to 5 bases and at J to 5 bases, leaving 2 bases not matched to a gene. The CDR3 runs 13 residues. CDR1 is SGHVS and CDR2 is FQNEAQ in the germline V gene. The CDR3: CASSRQGATEAFF. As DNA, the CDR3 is TGTGCCAGCAGCCGACAGGGGGCTACTGAAGCTTTCTTT.

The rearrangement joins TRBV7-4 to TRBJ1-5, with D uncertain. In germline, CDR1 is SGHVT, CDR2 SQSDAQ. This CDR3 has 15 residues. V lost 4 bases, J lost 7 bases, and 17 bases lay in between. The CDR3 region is CASSSIVVRGQPQHF. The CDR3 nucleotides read TGTGCCAGCAGCTCAATAGTTGTTAGAGGGCAGCCCCAGCATTTT. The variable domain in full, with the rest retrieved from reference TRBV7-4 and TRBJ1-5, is GAGVSQSPRYKVAKRGRDVALRCDSISGHVTLYWYRQTLGQGSEVLTYSQSDAQRDKSGRPSGRFSAERPERSVSTLKIQRTEQGDSAVYLCASSSIVVRGQPQHFGDGTRLSIL.

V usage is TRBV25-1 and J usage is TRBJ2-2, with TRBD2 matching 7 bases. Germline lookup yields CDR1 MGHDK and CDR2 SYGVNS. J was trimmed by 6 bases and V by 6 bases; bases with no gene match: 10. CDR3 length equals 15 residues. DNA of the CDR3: TGTGCCAGCAGCCCCTTGCGGGAGACCTCCGGGGAGCTGTTTTTT. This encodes CASSPLRETSGELFF.

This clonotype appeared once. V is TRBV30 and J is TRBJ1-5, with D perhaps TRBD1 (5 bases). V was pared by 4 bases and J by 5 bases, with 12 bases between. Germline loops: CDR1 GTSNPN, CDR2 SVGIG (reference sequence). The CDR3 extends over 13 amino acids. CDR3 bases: TGTGCCTGGAATCCAGGGATCGATCAGCCCCAGCATTTT. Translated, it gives CAWNPGIDQPQHF.

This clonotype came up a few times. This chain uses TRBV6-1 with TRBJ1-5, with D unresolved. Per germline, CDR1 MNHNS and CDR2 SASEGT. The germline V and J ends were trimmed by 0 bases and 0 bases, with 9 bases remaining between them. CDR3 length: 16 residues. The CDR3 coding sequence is TGTGCCAGCAGTGAAGCATTCGGGTTTAGCAATCAGCCCCAGCATTTT. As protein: CASSEAFGFSNQPQHF.

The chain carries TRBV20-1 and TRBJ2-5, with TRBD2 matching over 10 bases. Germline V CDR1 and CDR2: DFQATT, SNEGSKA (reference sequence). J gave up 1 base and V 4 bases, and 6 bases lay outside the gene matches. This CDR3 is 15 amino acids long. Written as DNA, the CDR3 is TGCAGTGCTAACCTCGGGACTAGCGTCCAAGAGACCCAGTACTTC. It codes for CSANLGTSVQETQYF.

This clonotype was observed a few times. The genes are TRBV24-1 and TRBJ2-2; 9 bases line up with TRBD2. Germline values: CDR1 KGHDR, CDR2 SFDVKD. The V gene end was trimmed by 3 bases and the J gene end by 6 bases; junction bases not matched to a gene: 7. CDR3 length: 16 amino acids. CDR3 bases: TGTGCCACCAGTGATCCGCCGCGGGAGGGCCCCGGGGAGCTGTTTTTT. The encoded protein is CATSDPPREGPGELFF.

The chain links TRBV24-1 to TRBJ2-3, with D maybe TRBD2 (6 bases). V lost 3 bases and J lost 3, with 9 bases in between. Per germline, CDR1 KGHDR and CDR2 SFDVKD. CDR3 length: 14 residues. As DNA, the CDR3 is TGTGCCACCAGTGATCTCGGGACTACAGATACGCAGTATTTT. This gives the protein CATSDLGTTDTQYF.

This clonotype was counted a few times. CDR3: CAISGTPADSPLHF. DNA of the CDR3: TGTGCCATCAGTGGGACCCCCGCGGATTCACCCCTCCACTTT. The gene calls are TRBV10-3 and TRBJ1-6; no clear D. The CDR3 runs to 14 residues. The V gene's germline CDR1 is ENHRY and CDR2 SYGVKD. Trimming removed 4 bases from V and 8 bases from J, with 12 bases in between.

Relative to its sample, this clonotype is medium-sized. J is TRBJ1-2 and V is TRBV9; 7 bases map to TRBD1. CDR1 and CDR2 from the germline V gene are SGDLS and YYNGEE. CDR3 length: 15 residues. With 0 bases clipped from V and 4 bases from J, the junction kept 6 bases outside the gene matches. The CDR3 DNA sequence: TGTGCCAGCAGCGTAGCTCTGGGACAGTCCTATGGCTACACCTTC. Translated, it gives CASSVALGQSYGYTF.

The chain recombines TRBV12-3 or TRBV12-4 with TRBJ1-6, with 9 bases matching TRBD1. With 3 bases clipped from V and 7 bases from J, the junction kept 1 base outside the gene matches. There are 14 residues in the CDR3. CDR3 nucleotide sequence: TGTGCCAGCAGTTTCGGACAGGGGAATTCACCCCTCCACTTT. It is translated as CASSFGQGNSPLHF.

Here the CDR3 reads CASSGESNSPLHF. Here the CDR3 DNA reads TGTGCCAGCAGTGGGGAGTCTAATTCACCCCTCCACTTT. J is TRBJ1-6 and V is TRBV2; D not certain. CDR1 and CDR2 from the germline V gene are SNHLY and FYNNEI. Trimming removed 4 bases from V and 6 bases from J, with 7 bases in between. The CDR3 is made up of 13 amino acids.